Listed here is a single T cell receptor (beta chain). The antigen is undetermined. The sample belongs to a study of cytomegalovirus exposure and HLA in healthy donors. Study-level background: An analysis done earlier identified 95 million to 140 million unique TCR beta sequences from around 180 million T cells.

PCR involved 60 Vbeta and 13 Jbeta primers. The assay was immunoSEQ multiplex PCR, and TCRdb's table has in-frame clones only and misses some. The sample includes about 150,000 clones, more than 75% seen only once; the top ten take roughly 13%. This CDR3 has 17 amino acids. Trimming took 0 bases from V and 0 from J; bases not matched to a gene: 5. CDR1 and CDR2 (germline): SGHRS, YFSETQ. Despite likely unrecorded immune exposures, the donors were nominally healthy at the time of sampling. General study results and limits: The classifier reportedly diagnosed cytomegalovirus status with high specificity and sensitivity. Presence/absence analyses assumed roughly uniform sequencing depth across donors.

This TCR was sampled from a man aged 25 to 45 in good health and CMV-seropositive. The gene calls are TRBV5-1 and TRBJ2-2, with 7 bases matching TRBD1. Sequencing used PBMCs. For the CDR3, the DNA is TGCGCCAGCAGCTTGGCTCGACAGGGCCCGAACACCGGGGAGCTGTTTTTT. It yields the protein CASSLARQGPNTGELFF. The variable domain in full, with the rest retrieved from reference TRBV5-1 and TRBJ2-2, is KAGVTQTPRYLIKTRGQQVTLSCSPISGHRSVSWYQQTPGQGLQFLFEYFSETQRNKGNFPGRFSGRQFSNSRSEMNVSTLELGDSALYLCASSLARQGPNTGELFFGEGSRLTVL.